This passage covers 10 T cell receptor beta chains from one sample sequenced in a study of spatial heterogeneity in lung cancer. As to time point: blood at routine non-recurrence follow-up after resection. TCRdb used MiXCR to reprocess the 5' RACE reads, holding one entry per CDR3 protein. In the table there are about 87,000 distinct CDR3 sequences, approximately 19% of which are singletons. Source: PBMCs, taken at follow-up. The receptors originated from a male donor with early-stage non-small cell lung cancer.

This clonotype has only a few counts. The chain uses TRBV6-2 or TRBV6-3 and TRBJ2-5; 10 bases line up with TRBD2. The germline V gene has CDR1 MNHEY and CDR2 SVGEGT. V was clipped by 5 bases and J by 4 bases; unmatched bases: 10. This CDR3 spans 16 amino acids. CDR3 sequence (DNA): TGTGCCAGCAGTCCCCAAGCGGGGGGGTTGATAGAGACCCAGTACTTC. Translated: CASSPQAGGLIETQYF.

This clonotype was detected a few times. The chain carries TRBV12-3 or TRBV12-4 and TRBJ2-1, with D perhaps TRBD1 (5 bases). The ends were cut back, 6 bases at V and 0 bases at J, with 18 bases in the middle. The CDR3 contains 17 residues. CDR3 amino acids: CASRPPPTVRSYNEQFF. The CDR3 DNA follows: TGTGCCAGCAGGCCCCCACCGACAGTTCGCTCCTACAATGAGCAGTTCTTC.

This clonotype occurred a few times. The chain recombines TRBV3-1 with TRBJ1-6; tentatively, D is TRBD1 (5 bases). The CDR3 runs to 15 residues. Germline lookup yields CDR1 LGHDT and CDR2 YNNKEL (reference sequence). Trimming stripped 1 base from V and 13 bases from J, with 17 bases between. CDR3 sequence: CASSQGQGEVGPLHF. As DNA, the CDR3 is TGTGCCAGCAGCCAAGGTCAGGGAGAGGTCGGGCCCCTCCACTTT.

This clonotype was counted at least ten times. The rearrangement links TRBV12-3 or TRBV12-4 to TRBJ2-7; TRBD1 agrees at 9 bases. V gave up 5 bases and J gave up 5 bases; unmatched junction bases: 4. This CDR3 is built from 13 residues. DNA for the CDR3: TGTGCCAGCAGTCCGGACAGGGGCCACGAGCAGTACTTC. Residues: CASSPDRGHEQYF.

The V call is TRBV12-3 or TRBV12-4, the J call TRBJ2-2; either TRBD1 or TRBD2 may fit D (5 bases each). V was trimmed by 7 bases and J by 7 bases, leaving 22 bases between them. The CDR3 contains 16 residues. CDR3 sequence (DNA): TGTGCCAGCACCCGAAGGGACGCCGGGATTGGCGGGGAGCTGTTTTTT. Protein sequence: CASTRRDAGIGGELFF.

The chain is built from TRBV11-2 and TRBJ2-3; D gene uncertain. The V end was cut by 1 base, the J end by 4 bases, with 6 bases between. The CDR3 runs 13 residues. CDR1 is SGHAT, CDR2 FQNNGV, per germline. The CDR3 DNA reads TGTGCCAGCAGCTTAGTCCTAGCAGATACGCAGTATTTT. This translates into CASSLVLADTQYF.

The chain has TRBV15 and TRBJ2-5; 7 positions match TRBD1. The CDR3 is 16 residues long. CDR1 is LNHNV and CDR2 is YYDKDF in the germline V gene (reference sequence). J was trimmed by 5 bases and V by 3 bases; bases with no gene match: 12. CDR3 bases: TGTGCCACCAGCAGCCCCCTGAGGCAGGGGGTGGAGACCCAGTACTTC. Protein: CATSSPLRQGVETQYF.

The chain couples TRBV20-1 to TRBJ1-1, with D perhaps TRBD1 (5 bases). The CDR3 extends over 13 amino acids. Trimming removed 6 bases at V and 0 bases at J, with 11 bases between. Per germline, CDR1 DFQATT and CDR2 SNEGSKA (reference sequence). The CDR3 loop reads CSASGRLNTEAFF. The CDR3 DNA follows: TGCAGTGCCTCGGGACGGTTGAACACTGAAGCTTTCTTT.

This clonotype showed up just a few times. The chain joins TRBV5-1 to TRBJ2-5; TRBD1 aligns across 7 bases. Germline CDR1 is SGHRS and CDR2 is YFSETQ. V shed 4 bases and J 0 bases; nucleotides not matched to a gene: 6. This CDR3 has 15 residues. CDR3 in amino acids: CASSLRTGDQETQYF. CDR3 DNA sequence: TGCGCCAGCAGCCTCCGGACAGGAGACCAAGAGACCCAGTACTTC.

This chain joins TRBV18 and TRBJ2-1, with 12 bases matching TRBD1. V lost 5 bases and J lost 9; bases outside the gene matches: 5. Germline CDR1 is KGHSH and CDR2 is LQKENI. This CDR3 has 14 residues. The CDR3 loop is CASSSRDRGPEQFF. CDR3 coding DNA: TGTGCCAGCTCATCCCGGGACAGGGGGCCTGAGCAGTTCTTC.